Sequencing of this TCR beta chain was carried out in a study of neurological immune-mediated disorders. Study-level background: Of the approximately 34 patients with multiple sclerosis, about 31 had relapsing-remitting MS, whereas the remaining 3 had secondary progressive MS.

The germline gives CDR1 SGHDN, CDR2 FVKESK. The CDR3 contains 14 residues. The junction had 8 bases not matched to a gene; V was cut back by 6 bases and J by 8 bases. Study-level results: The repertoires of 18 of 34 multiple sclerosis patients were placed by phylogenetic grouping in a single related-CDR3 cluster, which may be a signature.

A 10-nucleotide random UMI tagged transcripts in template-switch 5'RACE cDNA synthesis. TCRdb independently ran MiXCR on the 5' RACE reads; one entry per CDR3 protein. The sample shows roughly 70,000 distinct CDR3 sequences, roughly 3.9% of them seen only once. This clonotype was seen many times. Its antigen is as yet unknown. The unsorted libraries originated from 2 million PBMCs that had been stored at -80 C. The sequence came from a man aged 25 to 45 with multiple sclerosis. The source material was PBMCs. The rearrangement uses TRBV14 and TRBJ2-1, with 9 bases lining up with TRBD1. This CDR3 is CASRRTGAWDEQFF. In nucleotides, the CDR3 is TGTGCCAGCAGGCGGACAGGGGCGTGGGATGAGCAGTTCTTC.